A single sample gave rise to the 5 T cell receptor beta chains below, sequenced in a study of shared clonotypes between healthy human individuals. Clones were read by immunoSEQ multiplex PCR, and TCRdb kept only the in-frame ones, dropping some. Of around 1 million clones listed, about 80% were seen once; the top ten hold roughly 1.5%. The sample taken for sequencing was memory CD4+ T cells sorted from blood. Subset reported: CD45RA-negative fraction. These receptors all stem from a young man in good health.

The chain combines TRBV30 with TRBJ2-5; D perhaps matches TRBD1 (6 bases). Per germline, CDR1 GTSNPN and CDR2 SVGIG (reference sequence). This CDR3 is 13 amino acids long. With 7 bases removed from V and 0 bases from J, the gap between germline ends came to 12 bases. In DNA, the CDR3 is TGTGCCTCTCAACAGGGTTACCAAGAGACCCAGTACTTC. Encoded protein: CASQQGYQETQYF.

Many counts were recorded for this clone. This chain joins TRBV29-1 and TRBJ1-1; 9 bases align to TRBD1. The germline V gene has CDR1 SQVTM and CDR2 ANQGSEA. The CDR3 totals 13 residues. Trimming removed 7 bases from V and 5 bases from J; junction bases left unmatched: 8. The CDR3 loop is CSALTGGGTEAFF. CDR3 DNA sequence: TGCAGCGCCTTGACAGGGGGAGGGACTGAAGCTTTCTTT.

The sample holds one count of this clone. The V call is TRBV6-1, the J call TRBJ1-2; tentative D call: TRBD1 (6 bases). The CDR3 is 13 amino acids. CDR1 and CDR2 (germline): MNHNS, SASEGT. V dropped 7 bases and J dropped 4 bases, with 13 bases sitting between them. The DNA of the CDR3 is TGTGCCAGCACCCAGACAGGATCCTATGGCTACACCTTC. As protein: CASTQTGSYGYTF.

This clone was seen a few times. The chain carries TRBV9 and TRBJ2-7; D is perhaps TRBD2 (5 bases). CDR3 length: 15 amino acids. Germline CDR1 and CDR2: SGDLS and YYNGEE. V was clipped by 0 bases and J by 0 bases, with 10 bases between them. The DNA for the CDR3 is TGTGCCAGCAGCGTAGGCGGGTCATACTCCTACGAGCAGTACTTC. Protein: CASSVGGSYSYEQYF.

Written as DNA, the CDR3 is TGTGCCAGCACCGGAACACAACGGGGGCTCCGGACCGGGGAGCTGTTTTTT. It translates to CASTGTQRGLRTGELFF. The rearrangement joins TRBV13 to TRBJ2-2; D is perhaps TRBD1 or TRBD2 (6 bases each). The V end lost 7 bases, the J end lost 5 bases, and 23 bases lay between the germline ends. The CDR3 extends over 17 amino acids. Germline CDR1 is PRHDT and CDR2 is FYEKMQ (reference sequence).